The T cell receptor (beta chain) under discussion was sequenced for a study of cytomegalovirus exposure and HLA in healthy donors. The wider study: Of the donors genotyped, some 400 in all, about 81% fell in the Caucasian-associated ancestry cluster. Study observations and caveats: As a later analysis showed, several of the most significant clusters appeared to be linked to common viral pathogens. It was reported in a later analysis that an Asian-associated ancestry cluster showed fewer N-insertions than the approximately 670-donor mean.

A word on this clone: Its antigen remains unidentified.

The PCR contained 60 Vbeta and 13 Jbeta primers. TCRdb keeps only in-frame clones here, not all; method: immunoSEQ multiplex PCR. The table includes under 200,000 clones, approximately 80% detected once. The CDR3 totals 16 residues. The V gene's germline CDR1 is MGHDK and CDR2 SYGVNS. V gave up 2 bases and J gave up 1 base, with 12 bases separating them. Each of the donors was a healthy bone marrow donor. The chain uses TRBV25-1 and TRBJ2-1; tentative D call: TRBD2 (6 bases). This sequence was found in a woman aged 50 to 60 in good health and CMV-seronegative. The specimen was PBMCs. CDR3 nucleotide sequence: TGTGCCAGCAGTGAAGGAGGGACTCGATCCTACAATGAGCAGTTCTTC. It is translated as CASSEGGTRSYNEQFF.